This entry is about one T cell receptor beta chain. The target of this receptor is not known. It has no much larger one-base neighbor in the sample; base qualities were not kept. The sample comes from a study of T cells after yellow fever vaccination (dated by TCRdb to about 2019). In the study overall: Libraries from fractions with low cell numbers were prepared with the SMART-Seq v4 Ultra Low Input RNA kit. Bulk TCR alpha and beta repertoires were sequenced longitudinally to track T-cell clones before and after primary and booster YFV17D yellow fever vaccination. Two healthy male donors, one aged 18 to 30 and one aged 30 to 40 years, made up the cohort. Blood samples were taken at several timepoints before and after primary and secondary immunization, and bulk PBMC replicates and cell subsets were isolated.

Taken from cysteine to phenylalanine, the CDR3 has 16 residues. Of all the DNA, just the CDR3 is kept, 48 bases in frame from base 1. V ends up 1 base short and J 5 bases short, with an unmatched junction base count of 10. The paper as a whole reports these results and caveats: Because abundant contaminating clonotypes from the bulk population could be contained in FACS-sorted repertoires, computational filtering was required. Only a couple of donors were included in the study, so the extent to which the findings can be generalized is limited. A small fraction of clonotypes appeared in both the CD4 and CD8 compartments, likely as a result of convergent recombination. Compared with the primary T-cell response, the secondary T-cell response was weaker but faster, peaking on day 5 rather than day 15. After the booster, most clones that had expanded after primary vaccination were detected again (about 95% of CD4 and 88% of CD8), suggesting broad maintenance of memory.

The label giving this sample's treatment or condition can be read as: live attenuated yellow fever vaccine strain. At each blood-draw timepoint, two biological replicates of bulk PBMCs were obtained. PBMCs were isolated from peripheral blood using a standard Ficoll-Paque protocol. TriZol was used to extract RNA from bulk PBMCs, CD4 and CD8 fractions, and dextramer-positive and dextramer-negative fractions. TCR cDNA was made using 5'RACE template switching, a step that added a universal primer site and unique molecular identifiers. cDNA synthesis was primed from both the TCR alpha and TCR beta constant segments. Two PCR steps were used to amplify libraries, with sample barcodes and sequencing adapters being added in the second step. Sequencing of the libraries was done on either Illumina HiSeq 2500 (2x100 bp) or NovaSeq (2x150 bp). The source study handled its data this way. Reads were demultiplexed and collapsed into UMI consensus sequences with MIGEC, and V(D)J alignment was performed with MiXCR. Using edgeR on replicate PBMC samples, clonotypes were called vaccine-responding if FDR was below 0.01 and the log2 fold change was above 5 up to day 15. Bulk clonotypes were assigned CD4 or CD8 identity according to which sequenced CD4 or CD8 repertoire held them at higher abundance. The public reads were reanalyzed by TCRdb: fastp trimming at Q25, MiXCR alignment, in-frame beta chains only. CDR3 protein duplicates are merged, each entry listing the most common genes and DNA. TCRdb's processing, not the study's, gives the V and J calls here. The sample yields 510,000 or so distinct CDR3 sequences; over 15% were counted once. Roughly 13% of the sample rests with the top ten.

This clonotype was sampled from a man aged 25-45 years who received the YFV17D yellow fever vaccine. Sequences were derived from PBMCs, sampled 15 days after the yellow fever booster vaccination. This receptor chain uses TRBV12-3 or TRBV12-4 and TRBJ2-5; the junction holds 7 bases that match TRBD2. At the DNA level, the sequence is TGTGCCAGCAGTTTAGGGGCGGCGGGAGTGGGGGAGACCCAGTACTTC. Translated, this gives CASSLGAAGVGETQYF.